This TCR beta chain was sequenced in a study of control samples from healthy donors and cancer patients. Assay: immunoSEQ multiplex PCR; the TCRdb copy retains only in-frame clones and omits some. This sample carries tens of thousands of clones, around four fifths of them seen once, and the ten largest clones take approximately 20%. Germline CDR1 MGHRA, CDR2 YSYEKL. V shed 4 bases and J shed 6 bases, with 12 bases lying between them. This CDR3 is built from 14 residues. Sequenced: blood. The clonotype comes from a man between 25 and 39 years old in good health. V is TRBV4-1 and J is TRBJ1-4; perhaps TRBD1 as D (6 bases). This chain's CDR3 is CASSLSHRDEKLFF. The CDR3 DNA reads as TGCGCCAGCAGCCTATCCCACAGGGATGAAAAACTGTTTTTT.